The 10 T cell receptor beta chains reported below all come from one sample, sequenced in a study of patients and donors after allogeneic stem cell transplantation. TCRdb re-derived calls from the RT-PCR reads in MiXCR, one entry per CDR3 protein. This repertoire shows about 400,000 distinct CDR3 sequences, about a sixth found once; its top ten account for 7.2%. Sequenced material: blood, either unsorted or a sorted T cell fraction (not recorded which). Receptor source: a human donor who was either an allogeneic HSCT recipient or a stem cell or donor lymphocyte infusion donor (not recorded which). It is not recorded whose cells these are; they may come from a transplant donor.

V gene TRBV10-3 combines with J gene TRBJ2-7, with D possibly being TRBD2 (6 bases). CDR1 and CDR2 from the germline V gene are ENHRY and SYGVKD. The CDR3 consists of 12 residues. Trimming stripped 10 bases from V and 3 bases from J, with 13 bases between. CDR3 residues: CASATSFYEQYF. CDR3 in DNA: TGTGCCAGCGCGACTAGTTTCTACGAGCAGTACTTC.

The chain carries TRBV14 and TRBJ2-1; 11 bases map to TRBD2. The germline CDR1 and CDR2 sequences are SGHDN and FVKESK. V lost 7 bases and J lost 2; bases outside the gene matches: 4. The CDR3 is made up of 15 amino acids. The CDR3 region is CASTTSGSAYNEQFF. The CDR3 nucleotides are TGTGCCAGCACTACTAGCGGGAGTGCCTACAATGAGCAGTTCTTC.

This clonotype was detected a few times. The chain links TRBV30 to TRBJ1-2; D is possibly TRBD1 (5 bases). This CDR3 comprises 13 residues. Looked up from germline, CDR1 is GTSNPN and CDR2 is SVGIG (reference sequence). Trimming took off 7 bases at V and 4 bases at J, with 16 bases between the two ends. CDR3 coding DNA: TGTGCCTCCTCCCGGGGGGGAGGCTATGGCTACACCTTC. Encoded protein: CASSRGGGYGYTF.

This clonotype was counted a few times. The rearrangement joins TRBV24-1 to TRBJ2-7; 10 bases line up with TRBD2. There are 16 residues in the CDR3. Germline CDR1 is KGHDR and CDR2 is SFDVKD. With 3 bases clipped from V and 4 bases from J, the junction kept 8 bases outside the gene matches. CDR3 sequence: CATSDHSGTSVYEQYF. The DNA for the CDR3 is TGTGCCACCAGTGATCACTCCGGGACTAGCGTTTACGAGCAGTACTTC.

This clonotype has only a few counts. The rearrangement joins TRBV2 to TRBJ2-4, with D possibly matching TRBD2 (6 bases). Germline CDR1 is SNHLY and CDR2 is FYNNEI. Trimming shortened V by 9 bases and J by 5 bases, and 20 bases separated the two germline ends. This CDR3 is 15 amino acids long. CDR3 in amino acids: CASRGLRDFQNIQYF. The CDR3 bases are TGTGCCAGTAGGGGCCTCAGGGACTTCCAAAACATTCAGTACTTC.

The sample holds a few counts of this clonotype. This rearrangement joins TRBV11-2 to TRBJ2-7, with TRBD2 identical over 12 bases. Germline assignment: CDR1 SGHAT and CDR2 FQNNGV. Unmatched junction bases numbered 7, after V lost 5 bases and J lost 5 bases. The CDR3 runs 15 residues. The CDR3 loop reads CASSNRLAGDNEQYF. As DNA, the CDR3 is TGTGCCAGCAGCAACCGACTAGCGGGGGATAACGAGCAGTACTTC.

This clonotype was counted between two and nine times. The rearrangement uses TRBV20-1 and TRBJ2-7, with 8 bases aligning to TRBD2. Germline V gives CDR1 DFQATT, CDR2 SNEGSKA (reference sequence). The CDR3 contains 15 residues. Unmatched junction bases numbered 7, after V lost 3 bases and J lost 0 bases. The CDR3 DNA reads as TGCAGTGCTAGCAAGCGGGAGATTCCCTCCTACGAGCAGTACTTC. Translation gives CSASKREIPSYEQYF.

This clonotype was seen more than once but under ten times. The chain links TRBV27 to TRBJ2-7; the match to TRBD1 covers 8 bases. The ends lost 10 bases at V and 1 base at J; junction bases unmatched: 12. CDR1 MNHEY and CDR2 SMNVEV come from the germline V gene (reference sequence). This CDR3 spans 15 amino acids. CDR3 sequence reads: CATSPLRDRSYEQYF. The DNA for the CDR3 is TGTGCCACCAGCCCCCTCAGGGACAGGTCCTACGAGCAGTACTTC.

This clonotype showed up just a few times. V usage is TRBV4-3 and J usage is TRBJ2-3; unclear D gene. The CDR3 has 16 residues. Deletions cut 5 bases from V and 6 bases from J, with 21 bases between. CDR1 and CDR2 (germline): LGHNA, YSLEER. CDR3: CASSKVLPSGRDTQYF. The CDR3 coding sequence is TGCGCCAGCAGCAAAGTCCTCCCCTCCGGAAGGGATACGCAGTATTTT.

This clonotype was found a few times. This chain uses TRBV4-1 with TRBJ2-7, with a weak D call TRBD1 (6 bases). Germline lookup yields CDR1 MGHRA and CDR2 YSYEKL. Trimming stripped 6 bases from V and 7 bases from J, with 19 bases between. The CDR3 is 14 amino acids. The DNA for the CDR3 is TGCGCCAGCAGACAGGGAACCGGAGTGGGGGAGCAGTACTTC. Its translation is CASRQGTGVGEQYF.